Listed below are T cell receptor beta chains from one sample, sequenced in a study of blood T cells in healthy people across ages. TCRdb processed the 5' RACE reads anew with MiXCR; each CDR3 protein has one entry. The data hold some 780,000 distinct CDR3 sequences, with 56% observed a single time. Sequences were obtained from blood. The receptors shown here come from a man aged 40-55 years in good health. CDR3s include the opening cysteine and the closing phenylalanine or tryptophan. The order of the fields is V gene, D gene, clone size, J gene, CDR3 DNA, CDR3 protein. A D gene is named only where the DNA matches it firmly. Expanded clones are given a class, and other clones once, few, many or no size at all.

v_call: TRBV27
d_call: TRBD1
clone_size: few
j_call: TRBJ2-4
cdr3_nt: TGTGCCAGCAGTTCGAACCGGGACAGAACCAAAAACATTCAGTACTTC
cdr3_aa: CASSSNRDRTKNIQYF

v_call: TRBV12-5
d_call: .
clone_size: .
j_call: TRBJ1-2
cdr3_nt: TGTGCTAGTGGTGCGTCCACATACTATGGCTACACCTTC
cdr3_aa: CASGASTYYGYTF

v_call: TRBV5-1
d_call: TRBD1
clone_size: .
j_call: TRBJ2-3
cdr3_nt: TGCGCCAGCAGCCCGCAGGGGGTCCCGGCAGATACGCAGTATTTT
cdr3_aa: CASSPQGVPADTQYF

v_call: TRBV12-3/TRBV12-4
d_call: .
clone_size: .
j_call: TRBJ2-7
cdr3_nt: TGTGCCAGCAAAGGAACCTTGGCCTACGAGCAGTACTTC
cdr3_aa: CASKGTLAYEQYF

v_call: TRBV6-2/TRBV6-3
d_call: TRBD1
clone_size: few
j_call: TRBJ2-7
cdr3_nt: TGTGCCAGCGGCTACAGGGGTGAGGAGCAGTACTTC
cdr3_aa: CASGYRGEEQYF

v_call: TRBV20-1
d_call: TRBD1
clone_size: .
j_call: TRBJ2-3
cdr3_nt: TGCAGTGCCACATCGCCGACAGGGAACACAGATACGCGGTATTTT
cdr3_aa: CSATSPTGNTDTRYF

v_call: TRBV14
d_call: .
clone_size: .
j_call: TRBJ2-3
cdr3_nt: TGTACCAGCAGCCAAGATCAGAGGGGCCCCCCCACAGATACGCAGTATTTT
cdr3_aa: CTSSQDQRGPPTDTQYF

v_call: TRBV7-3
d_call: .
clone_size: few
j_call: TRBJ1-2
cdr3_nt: TGTGCCAGCAGCCAACCTGGGGTCCGGCTGGTCAGAGGTGGCTACACCTTC
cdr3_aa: CASSQPGVRLVRGGYTF

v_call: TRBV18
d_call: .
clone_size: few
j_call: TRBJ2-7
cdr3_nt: TGTGCCAGCTCATCCCAGGGAAGCTCCTACGAGCAGTACTTC
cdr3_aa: CASSSQGSSYEQYF

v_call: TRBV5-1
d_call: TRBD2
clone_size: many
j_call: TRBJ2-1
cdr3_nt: TGCGCCAGCAGCTCTCTCACTAGCGGGGGTACGGAGCAGTTCTTC
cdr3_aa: CASSSLTSGGTEQFF

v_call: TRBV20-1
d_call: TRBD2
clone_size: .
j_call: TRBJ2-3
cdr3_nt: TGCAGTGCTAGACCTTGGGACGGACTAGCGGGAAAAGATACGCAGTATTTT
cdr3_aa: CSARPWDGLAGKDTQYF

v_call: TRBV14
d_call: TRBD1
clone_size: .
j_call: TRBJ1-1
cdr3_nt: TGTGCCAGCAGCCAAGAGTCCCCGGGACAGGGGGCTTTTGAAGCTTTCTTT
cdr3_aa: CASSQESPGQGAFEAFF

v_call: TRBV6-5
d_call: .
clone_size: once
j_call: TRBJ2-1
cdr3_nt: TGTGCCAGCAGTCGGTACACAGGCAATGAGCAGTTCTTC
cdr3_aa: CASSRYTGNEQFF

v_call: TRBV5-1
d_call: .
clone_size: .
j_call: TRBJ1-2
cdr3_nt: TGCGCCAGCAGCTTGGGGAGGAACACTGGGAACTATGGCTACACCTTC
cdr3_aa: CASSLGRNTGNYGYTF